This T cell receptor (beta chain) comes out of a study of T-cell memory formation after mild COVID-19. This CDR3 has 14 amino acids. The ends were cut back, 5 bases at V and 11 bases at J, with 16 bases in the middle. Germline V CDR1 and CDR2: MGHRA, YSYEKL. TCRdb reprocessed the 5' RACE reads with MiXCR, giving one entry per CDR3 protein. The data hold roughly 560,000 distinct CDR3 sequences, with roughly 22% observed a single time. The material sequenced was PBMCs or a T cell subset sorted from them (not recorded which). The TCR sequence derives from an adult woman who had mild COVID-19 (a few samples of this study predate the infection). Cell type and time point are not known. V gene TRBV4-1 combines with J gene TRBJ1-6; D is unclear. DNA for the CDR3: TGCGCCAGCAGCGAGCCGGGTGCCTTTACACCCCTCCACTTT. Its translation: CASSEPGAFTPLHF.